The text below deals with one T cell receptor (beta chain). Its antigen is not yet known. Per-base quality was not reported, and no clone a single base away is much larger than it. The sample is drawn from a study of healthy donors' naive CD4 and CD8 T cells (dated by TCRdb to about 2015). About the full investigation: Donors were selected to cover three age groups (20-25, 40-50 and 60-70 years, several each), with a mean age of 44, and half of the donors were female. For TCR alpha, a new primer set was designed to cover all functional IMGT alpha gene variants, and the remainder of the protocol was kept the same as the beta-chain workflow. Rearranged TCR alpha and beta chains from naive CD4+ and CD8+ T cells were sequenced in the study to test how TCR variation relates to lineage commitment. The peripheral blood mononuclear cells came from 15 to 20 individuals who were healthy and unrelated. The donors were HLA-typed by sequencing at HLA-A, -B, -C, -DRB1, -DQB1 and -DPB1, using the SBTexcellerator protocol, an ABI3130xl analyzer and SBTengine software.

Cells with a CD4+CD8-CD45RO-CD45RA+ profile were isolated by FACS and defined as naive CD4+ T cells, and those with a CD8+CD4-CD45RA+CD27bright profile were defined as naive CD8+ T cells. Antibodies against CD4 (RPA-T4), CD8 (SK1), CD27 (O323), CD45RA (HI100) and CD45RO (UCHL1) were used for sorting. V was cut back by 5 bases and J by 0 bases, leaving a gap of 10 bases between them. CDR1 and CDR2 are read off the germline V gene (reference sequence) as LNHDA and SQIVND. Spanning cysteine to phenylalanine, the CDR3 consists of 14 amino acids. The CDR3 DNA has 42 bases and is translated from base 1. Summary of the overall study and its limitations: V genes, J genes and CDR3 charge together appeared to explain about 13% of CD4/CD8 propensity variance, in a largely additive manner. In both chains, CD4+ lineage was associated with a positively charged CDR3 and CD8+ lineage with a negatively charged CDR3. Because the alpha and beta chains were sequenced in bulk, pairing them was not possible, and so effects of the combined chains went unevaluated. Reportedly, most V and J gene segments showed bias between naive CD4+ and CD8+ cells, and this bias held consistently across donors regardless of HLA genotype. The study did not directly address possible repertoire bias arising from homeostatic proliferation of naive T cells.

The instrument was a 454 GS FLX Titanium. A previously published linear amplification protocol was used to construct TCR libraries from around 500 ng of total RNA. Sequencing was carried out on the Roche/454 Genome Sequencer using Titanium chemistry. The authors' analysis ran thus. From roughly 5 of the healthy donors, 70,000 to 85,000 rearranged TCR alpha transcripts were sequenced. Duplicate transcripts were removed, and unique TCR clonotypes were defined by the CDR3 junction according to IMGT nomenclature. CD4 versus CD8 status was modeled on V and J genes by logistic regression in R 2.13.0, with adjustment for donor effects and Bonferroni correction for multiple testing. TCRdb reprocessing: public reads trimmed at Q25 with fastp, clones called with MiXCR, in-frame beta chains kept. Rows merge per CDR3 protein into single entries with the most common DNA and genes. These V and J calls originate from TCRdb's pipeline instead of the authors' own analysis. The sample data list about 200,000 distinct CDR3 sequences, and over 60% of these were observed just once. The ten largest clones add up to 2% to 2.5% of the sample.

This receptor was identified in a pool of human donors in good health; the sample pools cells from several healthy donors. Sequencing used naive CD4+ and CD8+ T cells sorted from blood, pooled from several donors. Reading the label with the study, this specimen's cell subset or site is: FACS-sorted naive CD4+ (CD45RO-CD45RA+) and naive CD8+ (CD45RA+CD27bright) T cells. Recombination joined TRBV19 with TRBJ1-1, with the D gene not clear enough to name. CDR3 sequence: CASSAVEMNTEAFF. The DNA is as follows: TGTGCCAGTAGTGCCGTCGAGATGAACACTGAAGCTTTCTTT.